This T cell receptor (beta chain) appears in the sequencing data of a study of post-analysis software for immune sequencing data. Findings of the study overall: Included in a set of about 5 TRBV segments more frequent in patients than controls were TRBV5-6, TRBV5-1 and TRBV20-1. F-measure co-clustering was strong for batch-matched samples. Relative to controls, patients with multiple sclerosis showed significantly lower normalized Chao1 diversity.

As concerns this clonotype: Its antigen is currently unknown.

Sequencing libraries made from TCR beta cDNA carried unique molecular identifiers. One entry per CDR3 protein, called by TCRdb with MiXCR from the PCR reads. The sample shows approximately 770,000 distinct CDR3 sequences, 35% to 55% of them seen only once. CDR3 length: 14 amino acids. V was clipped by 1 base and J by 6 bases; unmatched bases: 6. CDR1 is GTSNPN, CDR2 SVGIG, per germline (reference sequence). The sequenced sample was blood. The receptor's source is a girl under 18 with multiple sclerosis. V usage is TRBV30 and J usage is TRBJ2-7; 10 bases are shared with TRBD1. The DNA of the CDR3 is TGTGCCTGGAGTGGAGGGACAGGGGCCCTCGAGCAGTACTTC. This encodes CAWSGGTGALEQYF.